This TCR beta chain was identified in a study of T cells expressing NK-cell markers. The CDR3 length is 15 residues. TCRdb re-called the 5' RACE reads and gives one entry per CDR3 protein, without DNA. The specimen's table records more than 250,000 distinct CDR3 sequences. This TCR derives from a man aged 18 to 35 in good health. Sequencing input: blood T cells: a sorted CD56 or NKG2C T cell subset, CD4+ or CD8+ T cells, or bulk PBMC T cells (not recorded which). The genes are TRBV23-1 and TRBJ1-6. TRBV23-1 is flagged as an ORF with uncertain function. CDR3 amino acids: CASNRGGGYNSPLHF.